These T cell receptor beta chains were read from a single sample in a study of OX40 agonist ivuxolimab in advanced cancers. Clones were read by immunoSEQ multiplex PCR, and TCRdb kept only the in-frame ones, dropping some. The sample records about 52,000 clones, approximately 87% being singletons. The material was CD4+ or CD8+ T cells sorted from blood, obtained in a trial of the OX40 agonist ivuxolimab. The source is an adult with an advanced solid tumor such as melanoma, head and neck, liver or kidney cancer. CDR3s include the opening cysteine and the closing phenylalanine or tryptophan. Fields, in order: J gene, D gene, CDR3 length, V gene, CDR3 protein. A D gene is named only where the DNA matches it firmly.

j_gene: TRBJ2-3; d_gene: TRBD2; len: 16; v_gene: TRBV7-8; CDR3aa: CASSFSGGANTDTQYF
j_gene: TRBJ2-4; d_gene: TRBD1; len: 15; v_gene: TRBV7-2; CDR3aa: CASSLTGARENIQYF
j_gene: TRBJ1-1; d_gene: NA; len: 12; v_gene: TRBV29-1; CDR3aa: CSATGDNTEAFF
j_gene: TRBJ2-1; d_gene: NA; len: 16; v_gene: TRBV5-6; CDR3aa: CASSFRSLGGYNEQFF
j_gene: TRBJ2-3; d_gene: TRBD2; len: 15; v_gene: TRBV30; CDR3aa: CAWRIAGGHGDTQYF
j_gene: TRBJ2-1; d_gene: NA; len: 13; v_gene: TRBV7-9; CDR3aa: CASSQGGLNEQFF
j_gene: TRBJ2-5; d_gene: TRBD1; len: 15; v_gene: TRBV6-5; CDR3aa: CASSSTGTGRETQYF
j_gene: TRBJ2-7; d_gene: NA; len: 13; v_gene: TRBV7-3; CDR3aa: CASSSYRNYEQYF
j_gene: TRBJ1-1; d_gene: NA; len: 17; v_gene: TRBV5-8; CDR3aa: CASTKPGGEKLNTEAFF
j_gene: TRBJ1-1; d_gene: TRBD1; len: 13; v_gene: TRBV10-3; CDR3aa: CANSRGGDTEAFF
j_gene: TRBJ2-3; d_gene: NA; len: 15; v_gene: TRBV14; CDR3aa: CASSVHRVGTDTQYF
j_gene: TRBJ2-5; d_gene: TRBD2; len: 17; v_gene: TRBV4-1; CDR3aa: CASSQDPAGGPEETQYF
j_gene: TRBJ2-3; d_gene: NA; len: 13; v_gene: TRBV19; CDR3aa: CASSSRRADTQYF
j_gene: TRBJ2-5; d_gene: TRBD2; len: 16; v_gene: TRBV7-6; CDR3aa: CASSSLGAGGRETQYF
j_gene: TRBJ2-7; d_gene: TRBD1; len: 15; v_gene: TRBV5-1; CDR3aa: CASSPGTGIFYEQYF
j_gene: TRBJ2-7; d_gene: TRBD1; len: 13; v_gene: TRBV30; CDR3aa: CAWSRGQWNEQYF
j_gene: TRBJ2-7; d_gene: NA; len: 14; v_gene: TRBV5-1; CDR3aa: CASRGGHGTYEQYF
j_gene: TRBJ1-2; d_gene: NA; len: 12; v_gene: TRBV5-6; CDR3aa: CASSLGGFGYTF
j_gene: TRBJ1-1; d_gene: NA; len: 15; v_gene: TRBV11-3; CDR3aa: CASSLRTEPNTEAFF
j_gene: TRBJ1-5; d_gene: TRBD1; len: 13; v_gene: TRBV2; CDR3aa: CASSYTGDQPQHF
j_gene: TRBJ2-3; d_gene: NA; len: 16; v_gene: TRBV6-6; CDR3aa: CASRDRSRISTDTQYF
j_gene: TRBJ1-3; d_gene: NA; len: 13; v_gene: TRBV19; CDR3aa: CASSPRGRNTIYF
j_gene: TRBJ1-5; d_gene: TRBD1; len: 18; v_gene: TRBV10-1; CDR3aa: CATTTTGTGGNSNQPQHF
j_gene: TRBJ2-3; d_gene: TRBD1; len: 13; v_gene: TRBV27; CDR3aa: CASSGTGTDTQYF
j_gene: TRBJ2-1; d_gene: TRBD2; len: 15; v_gene: TRBV5-4; CDR3aa: CASRLSGGILSEQFF
j_gene: TRBJ2-7; d_gene: NA; len: 15; v_gene: TRBV6-6; CDR3aa: CASSYSRTVTYEQYF
j_gene: TRBJ2-7; d_gene: TRBD2; len: 15; v_gene: TRBV6-1; CDR3aa: CASSGTSGGNYEQYF
j_gene: TRBJ2-7; d_gene: TRBD1; len: 16; v_gene: TRBV10-1; CDR3aa: CASSGPGQGKTYEQYF
j_gene: TRBJ2-5; d_gene: NA; len: 14; v_gene: TRBV30; CDR3aa: CAWSAQTIQETQYF
j_gene: TRBJ1-1; d_gene: TRBD1; len: 15; v_gene: TRBV19; CDR3aa: CASSGIQGARAEAFF
j_gene: TRBJ2-7; d_gene: NA; len: 15; v_gene: TRBV4-1; CDR3aa: CASSQDLQAAYEQYF
j_gene: TRBJ2-2; d_gene: NA; len: 14; v_gene: TRBV30; CDR3aa: CAWNPSANTGELFF
j_gene: TRBJ1-1; d_gene: NA; len: 11; v_gene: TRBV28; CDR3aa: CVAAGRTEAFF
j_gene: TRBJ2-7; d_gene: NA; len: 14; v_gene: TRBV29-1; CDR3aa: CSVGAGGGGHEQYF
j_gene: TRBJ1-2; d_gene: TRBD1; len: 13; v_gene: TRBV27; CDR3aa: CASSPGQVSGYTF
j_gene: TRBJ1-1; d_gene: NA; len: 14; v_gene: TRBV2; CDR3aa: CAGKRQNMNTEAFF
j_gene: TRBJ1-2; d_gene: NA; len: 16; v_gene: TRBV5-5; CDR3aa: CASSQDSNIRAYGYTF
j_gene: TRBJ1-1; d_gene: TRBD1; len: 14; v_gene: TRBV7-9; CDR3aa: CASSYTTGNAEAFF
j_gene: TRBJ1-2; d_gene: NA; len: 14; v_gene: TRBV9; CDR3aa: CASSVDRGTYGYTF
j_gene: TRBJ2-1; d_gene: NA; len: 14; v_gene: TRBV5-1; CDR3aa: CASSLDGGLGEQFF
j_gene: TRBJ1-5; d_gene: NA; len: 16; v_gene: TRBV12-5; CDR3aa: CASGSRMGYSNQPQHF